The entry below gives a single T cell receptor (beta chain) sequence along with its context. No antigen is known for it. Sequenced by immunoSEQ multiplex PCR; TCRdb stores in-frame clones only, minus some. This table has some 42,000 clones, approximately 80% appearing once. Time point meaning: week 47, end of study. Every vaccine dose comprised 300 ug of mutant IDH1 20-mer peptide plus topical imiquimod. The V end lost 0 bases, the J end lost 6 bases, and 11 bases lay between the germline ends. The CDR3 has 14 residues. Germline-derived CDR1 and CDR2 are LNHNV and YYDKDF (reference sequence). This entry is derived from a study of a mutant IDH1 vaccine in newly diagnosed glioma.

The sample here was PBMCs, taken from a glioma patient whose treatment included an IDH1 peptide vaccine. The V call is TRBV15, the J call TRBJ1-1; tentatively, D is TRBD1 (6 bases). The source is a man between 18 and 35 years old with glioma. Some clones in this sample may be carry-over from other donors' samples. The DNA for the CDR3 is TGTGCCACCAGCAGAGACCAAGGGGGGGCTGAAGCTTTCTTT. Protein sequence: CATSRDQGGAEAFF.